This TCR beta chain was sequenced for a study of blood T cell repertoires in COVID-19. About the research overall: The samples span acute and convalescent COVID-19 from the United States, Italy and Spain. PBMCs, B-cell-depleted T cells, or T cells were the source of the cDNA or gDNA that made up the material.

Per the original methods: Using reference gene primer amplification, nucleated cell counts were estimated. The method was immunoSEQ multiplex PCR; TCRdb's version includes in-frame clones alone and lacks a portion of them. V and J calls and clone size come straight from that table; D and trimming were deduced from the DNA. This table has about 410,000 clones, 80% to 90% appearing once. Sample: peripheral blood. The TCR was taken from a woman in her thirties with active or convalescent COVID-19.

The CDR3: CASSQALTGFTEAFF. The DNA for the CDR3 is TGCGCCAGCAGCCAAGCACTTACAGGGTTCACTGAAGCTTTCTTT. The genes are TRBV4-1 and TRBJ1-1; D possibly corresponds to TRBD1 (6 bases). CDR1 is MGHRA, CDR2 YSYEKL, per germline. CDR3 size: 15 residues. V was clipped by 1 base and J by 4 bases, with 13 bases between them.